This TCR beta chain is from a study of lymphopenia after photon versus proton radiotherapy. As concerns this clone: The antigen remains undetermined.

Clones were read by immunoSEQ multiplex PCR, and TCRdb kept only the in-frame ones, dropping some. The sample lists about 35,000 clones; 80% to 95% were seen once. Trimming pared 0 bases from V and 1 base from J, leaving 7 bases between. CDR1 is MNHEY and CDR2 is SMNVEV in the germline V gene (reference sequence). The CDR3 totals 14 residues. Study-wide findings and caveats: Oligoclonal CD8+ Temra expansion after nadir drove photon patients' diversity drop.

This rearrangement joins TRBV27 to TRBJ2-7; the D is unclear. The origin of this receptor is a man in his sixties with cholangiocarcinoma. This specimen was peripheral blood, taken from a patient treated with photon-based radiotherapy. The CDR3 sequence: CASSLSRVSYEQYF. CDR3 DNA: TGTGCCAGCAGTTTATCTAGGGTTTCCTACGAGCAGTACTTC.